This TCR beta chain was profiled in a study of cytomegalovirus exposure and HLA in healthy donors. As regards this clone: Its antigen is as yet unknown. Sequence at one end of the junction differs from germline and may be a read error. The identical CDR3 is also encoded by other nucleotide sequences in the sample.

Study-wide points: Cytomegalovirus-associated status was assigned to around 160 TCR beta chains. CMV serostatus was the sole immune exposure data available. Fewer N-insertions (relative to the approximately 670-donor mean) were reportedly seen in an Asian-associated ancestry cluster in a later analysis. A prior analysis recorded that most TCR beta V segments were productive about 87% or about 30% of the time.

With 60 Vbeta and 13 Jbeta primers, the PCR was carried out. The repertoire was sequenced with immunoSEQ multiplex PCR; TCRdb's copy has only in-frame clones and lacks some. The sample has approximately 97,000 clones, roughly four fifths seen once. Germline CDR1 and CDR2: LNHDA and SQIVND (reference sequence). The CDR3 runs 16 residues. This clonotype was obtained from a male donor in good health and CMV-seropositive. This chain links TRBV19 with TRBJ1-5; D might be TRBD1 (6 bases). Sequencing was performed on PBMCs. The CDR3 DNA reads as TGTGCCAGTAGTATTATTCAGGGGATCGGCAATCAGCCTCAGCATTTT. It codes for CASSIIQGIGNQPQHF. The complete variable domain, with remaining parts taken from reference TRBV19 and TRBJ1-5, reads DGGITQSPKYLFRKEGQNVTLSCEQNLNHDAMYWYRQDPGQGLRLIYYSQIVNDFQKGDIAEGYSVSREKKESFPLTVTSAQKNPTAFYLCASSIIQGIGNQPQHFGDGTRLSIL.